This T cell receptor (beta chain) was recorded in a study of cytomegalovirus exposure and HLA in healthy donors. General study findings and limits: There was a cluster of highly shared sequence variants that was likely a sequencing artifact.

The PCR was carried out with 60 Vbeta primers and 13 Jbeta primers. TCRdb's copy holds only in-frame clones and misses some; the assay was immunoSEQ multiplex PCR. Among about 210,000 clones listed, around 79% were seen once. On this clone: What it binds is not known.

Trimming at V came to 0 bases and at J to 9 bases, leaving 9 bases not matched to a gene. The CDR3 is 17 amino acids. CDR1 is LGHNA and CDR2 is YSLEER in the germline V gene. The sample taken for sequencing was PBMCs. The source of this sequence is a male donor in good health and CMV-seronegative. This chain connects TRBV4-3 to TRBJ2-1, with 12 bases lining up with TRBD2. The CDR3 DNA is TGCGCCAGCAGCCAAGATCTAGCGGGAGGGCCTAGGGCTGAGCAGTTCTTC. Translation gives CASSQDLAGGPRAEQFF.